The 27 T cell receptor beta chains listed next were all sequenced from one sample in a study of T cells in Graves' hyperthyroidism and ophthalmopathy. RNA transcripts provided the source from which TCR beta CDR3 regions were amplified. RT-PCR in the first round (using the HTBI primer set) targeted the TCR CDR3. In TCRdb, the multiplex PCR reads were re-called with MiXCR into one record per CDR3 protein. Seen here are 250,000 to 400,000 distinct CDR3 sequences, roughly an eighth observed once, and the top ten hold almost 35%. The specimen was blood. These receptors were collected from a woman in her thirties or forties with Graves' ophthalmopathy.

This clonotype was picked up many times. V usage is TRBV6-1 and J usage is TRBJ2-7, with no clear D. The CDR3 runs to 15 residues. CDR1 and CDR2 (germline): MNHNS, SASEGT. Between the trimmed V and J ends, which lost 4 bases and 4 bases, there was a span of 17 bases. Here the CDR3 reads CASSVFASREYEQYF. CDR3 DNA sequence: TGTGCCAGCAGTGTTTTTGCCTCCCGAGAGTACGAGCAGTACTTC.

This clonotype was observed at least ten times. This chain connects TRBV2 to TRBJ2-7, with a tentative D call TRBD1 (5 bases). The CDR3 is 14 residues long. The germline gives CDR1 SNHLY, CDR2 FYNNEI. The V end was cut by 7 bases, the J end by 1 base, with 14 bases between. CDR3 sequence reads: CASKGFVGSYEQYF. In DNA, the CDR3 is TGTGCCAGCAAGGGGTTCGTGGGGTCCTACGAGCAGTACTTC.

This clonotype appeared many times. The rearrangement links TRBV19 to TRBJ2-7, with unresolved D. V lost 5 bases and J 6 bases, leaving 8 bases between the germline ends. The length of the CDR3 is 11 residues. Germline CDR1 is LNHDA and CDR2 is SQIVND (reference sequence). The CDR3 nucleotides are TGTGCCAGTAGTTCGACGTTCGAGCAGTACTTC. Encoded protein: CASSSTFEQYF.

The chain is built from TRBV5-4 and TRBJ1-2, with 8 bases identical to TRBD1. Germline CDR1 and CDR2: SGHNT and YYREEE (reference sequence). This CDR3 comprises 15 residues. V lost 4 bases and J lost 10; bases outside the gene matches: 15. In DNA, the CDR3 is TGTGCCAGCAGCGGTAAGGACAGGGTTGACGCGGACTACACCTTC. Translating gives CASSGKDRVDADYTF.

The rearrangement joins TRBV7-8 to TRBJ1-2; D is perhaps TRBD1 (6 bases). Germline V gives CDR1 SGHVS, CDR2 FQNEAQ. Trimming took 2 bases from V and 4 from J, leaving 8 bases between them. The CDR3 runs 13 residues. The CDR3 bases are TGTGCCAGCAGCTTACAGGGGCTCTATGGCTACACCTTC. Protein product: CASSLQGLYGYTF.

CDR3 nucleotides: TGCAGTGCTAGCGCCCCGGGACACCGAATGAATGAGCAGTTCTTC. This encodes CSASAPGHRMNEQFF. The genes are TRBV20-1 and TRBJ2-1; TRBD1 is a possible D gene (6 bases). The ends were cut back, 3 bases at V and 7 bases at J, with 19 bases in the middle. The CDR3 is made up of 15 amino acids. Germline CDR1 and CDR2: DFQATT and SNEGSKA (reference sequence).

This clonotype was detected only a few times. The J gene is TRBJ2-7, the V gene TRBV4-2; perhaps TRBD1 as D (6 bases). In germline, CDR1 is LGHNA, CDR2 YNFKEQ. The CDR3 extends over 15 amino acids. V dropped 4 bases and J dropped 5 bases, with 18 bases sitting between them. The CDR3 reads CASSLTGTKDDEQYF. For the CDR3, the DNA is TGTGCCAGCAGCCTGACCGGGACAAAGGACGACGAGCAGTACTTC.

This clonotype was detected a few times. This chain uses TRBV27 with TRBJ1-2; D not resolved. The V gene lost 8 bases and the J gene lost 8 bases, with 12 bases spanning the gap. CDR3 size: 11 residues. CDR1 MNHEY and CDR2 SMNVEV come from the germline V gene (reference sequence). CDR3 region: CASVKDGGYTF. The DNA of the CDR3 is TGTGCCAGCGTAAAGGATGGGGGCTACACCTTC.

This clonotype turned up a few times. This chain uses TRBV29-1 with TRBJ1-3, with TRBD1 matching 8 bases. The V gene's germline CDR1 is SQVTM and CDR2 ANQGSEA. V trimming: 6 bases; J trimming: 2 bases; junction bases outside the gene matches: 6. The CDR3 spans 14 residues. The CDR3 sequence: CSVGRQGPGNTIYF. CDR3 coding DNA: TGCAGCGTCGGACGACAGGGGCCTGGAAACACCATATATTTT.

The chain has TRBV7-6 and TRBJ2-1, with 12 bases lining up with TRBD2. The CDR3 runs 16 residues. Germline V CDR1 and CDR2: SGHVS, FNYEAQ. V dropped 5 bases and J dropped 10; count of bases not matched to a gene: 12. The CDR3 sequence is CASSQASSGGAWEQFF. For the CDR3, the DNA is TGTGCCAGCAGCCAGGCCTCTAGCGGGGGGGCCTGGGAGCAGTTCTTC.

Concerning this clonotype: Germline is not matched at one junction end, which may reflect a read error. This sequence joins TRBV25-1 and TRBJ2-2, with D uncertain. Germline assignment: CDR1 MGHDK and CDR2 SYGVNS. The length of the CDR3 is 12 residues. The CDR3, as DNA: TGTGCCAGTGAGACGAACACCAGGGAGCTGTTTTTT. Translation: CASETNTRELFF.

This clonotype was seen ten or more times. V usage is TRBV7-9 and J usage is TRBJ2-7, with 7 bases fitting TRBD1. J was trimmed by 3 bases and V by 5 bases; bases with no gene match: 7. The CDR3 has 14 amino acids. CDR1 and CDR2 (germline): SEHNR, FQNEAQ (reference sequence). This chain's CDR3 is CASSNRGTIYEQYF. CDR3 in DNA: TGTGCCAGCAGCAACAGGGGTACCATCTACGAGCAGTACTTC.

V and J are TRBV15 and TRBJ2-4; 8 bases fit TRBD2. After removal of 3 bases from V and 8 bases from J, the junction contained 3 bases not matched to a gene. CDR3 size: 13 residues. CDR1 LNHNV and CDR2 YYDKDF come from the germline V gene (reference sequence). The chain's CDR3 is CATSSVAGYIQYF. The CDR3 DNA reads as TGTGCCACCAGCAGTGTAGCGGGGTACATTCAGTACTTC. The variable domain in full, completed from reference TRBV15 and TRBJ2-4, reads DAMVIQNPRYQVTQFGKPVTLSCSQTLNHNVMYWYQQKSSQAPKLLFHYYDKDFNNEADTPDNFQSRRPNTSFCFLDIRSPGLGDTAMYLCATSSVAGYIQYFGAGTRLSVL.

This clonotype was seen repeatedly, ten times or more. The rearrangement uses TRBV11-1 and TRBJ2-3; D is unclear. The CDR3 sequence is 15 residues long. V lost 5 bases to trimming and J lost 2 bases, with 14 bases between them. The germline V gene encodes CDR1 SGHAT and CDR2 FQDESV (reference sequence). CDR3 nucleotide sequence: TGTGCCAGCAGCGATCGGACGGGTCACACAGATACGCAGTATTTT. Residues: CASSDRTGHTDTQYF.

This clonotype was counted only a few times. The V gene is TRBV10-3, the J gene TRBJ1-1; D not certain. Trimming removed 8 bases at V and 6 bases at J, with 16 bases between. This CDR3 is built from 13 residues. Germline V gene sequence: CDR1 ENHRY, CDR2 SYGVKD. CDR3 DNA: TGTGCCATCTCAGGAGGGAGGTTATCTGAAGCTTTCTTT. The encoded protein is CAISGGRLSEAFF.

This chain connects TRBV19 to TRBJ2-1, with TRBD1 matching 7 bases. J gave up 4 bases and V 1 base, and 1 base lay outside the gene matches. Germline V gene sequence: CDR1 LNHDA, CDR2 SQIVND (reference sequence). The CDR3 spans 14 residues. The CDR3 region has the DNA TGTGCCAGTAGTATAGTCAGGGGGTACAATGAGCAGTTCTTC. Its translation: CASSIVRGYNEQFF.

The sample holds many counts of this clonotype. The chain couples TRBV2 to TRBJ2-5, with D maybe TRBD1 (6 bases). This CDR3 is 14 amino acids long. Germline V gives CDR1 SNHLY, CDR2 FYNNEI. V dropped 5 bases and J dropped 2 bases, with 12 bases sitting between them. CDR3 protein: CASSPRDKQETQYF. CDR3 bases: TGTGCCAGCAGTCCCCGGGACAAACAAGAGACCCAGTACTTC. The full variable domain, in which reference TRBV2 and TRBJ2-5 provide the parts outside the CDR3, is EPEVTQTPSHQVTQMGQEVILRCVPISNHLYFYWYRQILGQKVEFLVSFYNNEISEKSEIFDDQFSVERPDGSNFTLKIRSTKLEDSAMYFCASSPRDKQETQYFGPGTRLLVL.

The table lists this clonotype with many counts. The CDR3 bases are TGTGCCAGCAGCTGGTTGGGGCAGGGGAATTACTACGAGCAGTACTTC. It translates to CASSWLGQGNYYEQYF. The rearrangement joins TRBV7-2 to TRBJ2-7; D may be TRBD1 (6 bases). This CDR3 region has 16 residues. Germline values: CDR1 SGHTA, CDR2 FQGNSA. The V end lost 4 bases, the J end lost 3 bases, and 19 bases lay between the germline ends.

This clonotype has just a few counts. The gene calls are TRBV6-1 and TRBJ1-2; TRBD1 matches 8 bases. CDR1 and CDR2 from the germline V gene are MNHNS and SASEGT. The CDR3 loop spans 17 amino acids. V lost 6 bases, J lost 5 bases, and 17 bases stayed unmatched. CDR3 region: CASRSRQGRIQGYGYTF. CDR3 bases: TGTGCCAGCAGGTCAAGACAGGGGAGGATTCAAGGATATGGCTACACCTTC.

The gene calls are TRBV7-2 and TRBJ1-5; D not certain. Germline CDR1 SGHTA, CDR2 FQGNSA. The CDR3 is made up of 14 amino acids. V lost 0 bases to trimming and J lost 3 bases, with 6 bases between them. The CDR3: CASSLAGYNQPQHF. For the CDR3, the DNA is TGTGCCAGCAGCTTAGCGGGGTACAATCAGCCCCAGCATTTT.

The CDR3 loop is CASSTETGTVGELFF. CDR3 in DNA: TGTGCCAGTAGTACGGAGACAGGGACTGTCGGGGAGCTGTTTTTT. The V gene is TRBV19, the J gene TRBJ2-2; D is perhaps TRBD1 (7 bases). Germline CDR1 is LNHDA and CDR2 is SQIVND (reference sequence). V lost 4 bases and J lost 7, with 16 bases in between. CDR3 length: 15 amino acids.

This clonotype was found many times. The chain links TRBV6-2 or TRBV6-3 to TRBJ2-1; weak D call: TRBD1 (5 bases). V lost 2 bases and J 0 bases, leaving 8 bases between the germline ends. This CDR3 contains 15 residues. CDR1 MNHEY and CDR2 SVGEGT come from the germline V gene. This CDR3 reads CASSYLDTSYNEQFF. CDR3 in DNA: TGTGCCAGCAGTTACCTGGACACCTCCTACAATGAGCAGTTCTTC.

The chain is built from TRBV5-1 and TRBJ1-4; 7 positions agree with TRBD1. The CDR3 runs to 16 residues. The J segment lost 3 bases and the V segment lost 3 bases, leaving 8 bases of the junction unmatched. Germline CDR1 reads SGHRS; CDR2 reads YFSETQ. This chain's CDR3 is CASSSGTANPNEKLFF. The CDR3 coding sequence is TGCGCCAGCAGCTCCGGGACAGCAAACCCTAATGAAAAACTGTTTTTT.

Turning to this clonotype: A much larger clone differs by one base, so this may be a read error. The rearrangement links TRBV2 to TRBJ2-5; D gene uncertain. CDR3 length equals 13 residues. Between the trimmed V and J ends, which lost 7 bases and 4 bases, there was a span of 13 bases. Per the germline V gene, CDR1 is SNHLY and CDR2 is FYNNEI. The CDR3 coding sequence is TGTGCCAGCATCAGACTCCCAGGAGAGACCCAGTACTTC. It yields the protein CASIRLPGETQYF.

This clonotype was recorded at least ten times. The V call is TRBV12-3 or TRBV12-4, the J call TRBJ1-6; 8 bases align to TRBD1. The CDR3 length is 14 residues. The ends lost 5 bases at V and 7 bases at J; junction bases unmatched: 4. CDR3 coding DNA: TGTGCCAGCAGTCTGACAGGGGTCAATTCACCCCTCCACTTT. Translation gives CASSLTGVNSPLHF.

The chain couples TRBV18 to TRBJ1-5; D is uncertain. Trimming removed 3 bases from V and 3 bases from J, with 6 bases in between. The germline gives CDR1 KGHSH, CDR2 LQKENI. This CDR3 is built from 13 residues. The DNA of the CDR3 is TGTGCCAGCTCACCGGGGAACAATCAGCCCCAGCATTTT. Its protein is CASSPGNNQPQHF. The whole variable domain, remainder taken from reference TRBV18 and TRBJ1-5, is NAGVMQNPRHLVRRRGQEARLRCSPMKGHSHVYWYRQLPEEGLKFMVYLQKENIIDESGMPKERFSAEFPKEGPSILRIQQVVRGDSAAYFCASSPGNNQPQHFGDGTRLSIL.

This clonotype occurred many times. This chain joins TRBV28 and TRBJ2-3; a possible D gene is TRBD2 (6 bases). The CDR3 consists of 14 residues. Germline CDR1 reads MDHEN; CDR2 reads SYDVKM. Trimming left V 6 bases short and J 3 bases short, with 13 bases between. The CDR3 nucleotides read TGTGCCAGCAGCATCGGAGGGAGGACAGATACGCAGTATTTT. Residues: CASSIGGRTDTQYF.